These 11 T cell receptor beta chains originate from one sample sequenced in a study of identical twins' blood T cells. TCRdb re-derived calls from the 5' RACE reads in MiXCR, one entry per CDR3 protein. The sample consists of roughly 380,000 distinct CDR3 sequences, 28% of them appearing once. The sample comprised PBMCs. The receptors were gathered from a woman aged 18-50 years in good health.

The rearrangement uses TRBV5-6 and TRBJ2-5, with D unresolved. Trimming shortened V by 2 bases and J by 2 bases, and 13 bases separated the two germline ends. Germline V lookup: CDR1 SGHDT, CDR2 YYEEEE. CDR3 size: 15 residues. CDR3: CASSFAPGLQETQYF. The CDR3 DNA sequence: TGTGCCAGCAGCTTCGCCCCGGGTCTTCAAGAGACCCAGTACTTC.

The CDR3 sequence: CASSPAIDRENTGELFF. The CDR3, as DNA: TGTGCCAGCAGCCCGGCTATTGACAGGGAGAACACCGGGGAGCTGTTTTTT. The chain is built from TRBV14 and TRBJ2-2; the match to TRBD1 covers 7 bases. The junction had 9 bases not matched to a gene; V was cut back by 4 bases and J by 1 base. CDR1 and CDR2 from the germline V gene are SGHDN and FVKESK. The CDR3 is 17 amino acids.

This clonotype was detected ten times or more. V and J are TRBV20-1 and TRBJ1-2, with D hard to call. CDR3 length: 11 residues. CDR1 is DFQATT, CDR2 SNEGSKA, per germline (reference sequence). Trimming stripped 1 base from V and 13 bases from J, with 13 bases between. CDR3 bases: TGCAGTGCTAGAGGCGGCCCCTCGCCCACCTTC. This gives the protein CSARGGPSPTF.

This clonotype has just a few counts. The DNA for the CDR3 is TGTGCCAGCAGCCCGCAGCATTGGGTTACCTACAATGAGCAGTTCTTC. Its translation is CASSPQHWVTYNEQFF. V gene TRBV9 combines with J gene TRBJ2-1; no clear D gene. Looked up from germline, CDR1 is SGDLS and CDR2 is YYNGEE. The CDR3 sequence is 16 residues long. With 4 bases removed from V and 2 bases from J, the gap between germline ends came to 16 bases.

Only a few counts were recorded for this clonotype. This sequence joins TRBV20-1 and TRBJ2-7; 7 bases match TRBD1. The trim removed 5 bases at V and 3 bases at J, leaving 7 bases unmatched. The CDR3 covers 13 residues. Germline-derived CDR1 and CDR2 are DFQATT and SNEGSKA (reference sequence). CDR3 DNA: TGCAGTGCTCAGATAGGGACAGACTACGAGCAGTACTTC. Amino acid sequence: CSAQIGTDYEQYF.

About this clonotype itself: This may arise from a read error, as a much more abundant clone is one base away. The chain has TRBV12-3 or TRBV12-4 and TRBJ1-5; D unclear. The CDR3 totals 12 residues. CDR3 amino acids: CANSFASQPQHF. The CDR3 DNA reads as TGTGCCAACAGTTTTGCGAGTCAGCCCCAGCATTTT.

Notes on this clonotype: Relative to the germline gene, one junction end is altered; a read error may explain this. The CDR3 nucleotides read TGCGCCAGCAGCTTGGGCCCACAGGGCCAGAACACTGAAGCTCTCTTT. Protein product: CASSLGPQGQNTEALF. This sequence joins TRBV5-1 and TRBJ1-1, with a tentative D call TRBD1 (6 bases). CDR3 length: 16 residues. Germline lookup yields CDR1 SGHRS and CDR2 YFSETQ.

Regarding this clonotype: A much larger clone differs by one base, so this may be a read error. J is TRBJ1-1 and V is TRBV12-3 or TRBV12-4; D is undetermined. The CDR3 is 13 amino acids. The V gene lost 5 bases and the J gene lost 1 base, with 8 bases spanning the gap. The CDR3 region is CASSVNRNTEAFF. CDR3 in DNA: TGTGCCAGCAGTGTAAACAGGAACACTGAAGCTTTCTTT.

About this clonotype itself: With a much larger clone just one base away, this may be a read error. This chain links TRBV10-3 with TRBJ2-2, with D perhaps being TRBD1 or TRBD2 (5 bases each). CDR3 length: 15 amino acids. The germline V gene has CDR1 ENHRY and CDR2 SYGVKD. The chain's CDR3 is CAITRGRPGPGELLF. The CDR3 nucleotides read TGTGCCATCACTCGGGGACGCCCCGGTCCCGGGGAGCTGCTTTTT.

On this clonotype: Being one base from a much bigger clone, this may be a read error. This chain connects TRBV20-1 to TRBJ1-1; TRBD1 aligns across 8 bases. CDR1 and CDR2 (germline): DFQATT, SNEGSKA (reference sequence). The length of the CDR3 is 13 residues. The CDR3 bases are TGCAGTGCGCCTGGACAGGGACCCACTGAAACTTTCTTT. It codes for CSAPGQGPTETFF.

This clonotype appeared a few times. The chain's CDR3 is CASSSGDQETQYF. The CDR3 region has the DNA TGTGCCAGCAGCTCCGGGGACCAAGAGACCCAGTACTTC. The V gene is TRBV11-3, the J gene TRBJ2-5, with D possibly TRBD2 on 5 matching bases. Trimming removed 4 bases from V and 0 bases from J, with 6 bases in between. Per the germline V gene, CDR1 is SGHNT and CDR2 is YENEEA. The CDR3 spans 13 residues.